These 23 T cell receptor beta chains originate from one sample sequenced in a study of graft-versus-host responses after intestinal transplantation. The assay was immunoSEQ multiplex PCR, and TCRdb's table has in-frame clones only and misses some. This repertoire shows 100,000 to 130,000 clones, roughly 86% found once; its top ten account for around 0.76%. Which antigens these TCRs recognize remains unknown. The sample here was unstimulated CD4+ T cells sorted from spleen or lymph node cells, taken before transplant. The receptors were gathered from a human donor who was the organ donor for an intestinal transplant.

The rearrangement uses TRBV2 and TRBJ1-2, with D tentatively TRBD1 (6 bases). V lost 9 bases to trimming and J lost 2 bases, with 16 bases between them. The CDR3 extends over 14 amino acids. Per the germline V gene, CDR1 is SNHLY and CDR2 is FYNNEI. DNA of the CDR3: TGTGCCAGAGGAGCCGGGACATCCAACTATGGCTACACCTTC. Translation gives CARGAGTSNYGYTF.

This clone was detected once. This chain links TRBV5-1 with TRBJ2-5; 15 bases line up with TRBD2. Germline V gene sequence: CDR1 SGHRS, CDR2 YFSETQ. V lost 8 bases and J lost 3; bases outside the gene matches: 8. The CDR3 loop spans 16 amino acids. CDR3 sequence (DNA): TGCGCCAGTCACGGACTAGCGGGGGGGAAAAAAGAGACCCAGTACTTC. Protein sequence: CASHGLAGGKKETQYF.

V gene TRBV6-5 combines with J gene TRBJ1-6; D gene ambiguous. Germline loops: CDR1 MNHEY, CDR2 SVGAGI. Trimming removed 5 bases at V and 9 bases at J, with 11 bases between. CDR3 length: 13 amino acids. In nucleotides, the CDR3 is TGTGCCAGCAGTCGTACATCAACTTCACCCCTCCACTTT. This gives the protein CASSRTSTSPLHF.

The chain recombines TRBV13 with TRBJ2-3; D is ambiguous. Germline V lookup: CDR1 PRHDT, CDR2 FYEKMQ (reference sequence). This CDR3 is built from 13 residues. Trimming cost V 5 bases and J 6 bases, with 12 bases left between them. The CDR3 coding sequence is TGTGCCAGCAGCGGAGCCTCTCGTGATACGCAGTATTTT. Translation: CASSGASRDTQYF.

The chain carries TRBV5-1 and TRBJ2-5; D gene unclear. The germline gives CDR1 SGHRS, CDR2 YFSETQ. The CDR3 length is 13 residues. V was cut by 2 bases and J by 5 bases, with 10 bases left in between. The CDR3 sequence is CASSLLTGETQYF. CDR3 bases: TGCGCCAGCAGCTTATTGACTGGCGAGACCCAGTACTTC.

This chain uses TRBV7-2 with TRBJ2-3; D remains unclear. V was trimmed by 4 bases and J by 0 bases, leaving 8 bases between them. Germline assignment: CDR1 SGHTA and CDR2 FQGNSA. The CDR3 is made up of 14 amino acids. CDR3: CASSSYHSTDTQYF. The DNA for the CDR3 is TGTGCCAGCAGCTCTTACCATAGCACAGATACGCAGTATTTT.

The CDR3 nucleotides read TGTGCCAGTAGTCAAAGGGGAGGCTACGAGCAGTACTTC. It encodes CASSQRGGYEQYF. The chain links TRBV19 to TRBJ2-7; TRBD2 is a possible D gene (6 bases). This CDR3 has 13 residues. Germline V gene lookup returns CDR1 LNHDA and CDR2 SQIVND (reference sequence). V lost 5 bases to trimming and J lost 3 bases, with 11 bases between them.

The chain joins TRBV2 to TRBJ2-3, with 7 positions matching TRBD2. This CDR3 region has 17 residues. CDR1 and CDR2 from the germline V gene are SNHLY and FYNNEI. V shed 4 bases and J 6 bases; nucleotides not matched to a gene: 16. The CDR3 protein is CASSGRRDVPGGDTQYF. In DNA, the CDR3 is TGTGCCAGCAGTGGGAGGCGGGACGTCCCGGGGGGTGATACGCAGTATTTT.

The V gene is TRBV2, the J gene TRBJ2-3; 9 bases agree with TRBD2. The V gene's germline CDR1 is SNHLY and CDR2 FYNNEI. The J segment lost 6 bases and the V segment lost 7 bases, leaving 11 bases of the junction unmatched. The CDR3 extends over 15 amino acids. The CDR3 loop reads CASINYAGGPDTQYF. The CDR3 DNA reads as TGTGCCAGCATTAATTACGCGGGGGGGCCTGATACGCAGTATTTT.

The J gene is TRBJ2-7, the V gene TRBV18, with D possibly being TRBD2 (6 bases). Germline assignment: CDR1 KGHSH and CDR2 LQKENI. The CDR3 is 14 amino acids. Trimming took off 3 bases at V and 5 bases at J, with 14 bases between the two ends. The CDR3 region is CASSPRGGADEQYF. The CDR3 DNA follows: TGTGCCAGCTCACCCCGGGGAGGCGCCGACGAGCAGTACTTC.

The chain has TRBV6-1 and TRBJ1-1; D is ambiguous. Germline lookup yields CDR1 MNHNS and CDR2 SASEGT. V was shortened by 7 bases and J by 1 base, with 10 bases between the two germline ends. This CDR3 region has 13 residues. In DNA, the CDR3 is TGTGCCAGCACACCGCAGAGGAACACTGAAGCTTTCTTT. It translates to CASTPQRNTEAFF.

V gene TRBV5-3 combines with J gene TRBJ1-4; D might be TRBD1 (5 bases). TRBV5-3 is an ORF for which the function is uncertain. The CDR3 covers 15 residues. V lost 4 bases and J lost 6, with 16 bases in between. CDR3 sequence reads: CARSRDPREDEKLFF. CDR3 in DNA: TGTGCCAGAAGCAGGGACCCACGAGAGGATGAAAAACTGTTTTTT.

This chain joins TRBV6-6 and TRBJ2-5; 9 positions match TRBD2. Looked up from germline, CDR1 is MNHNY and CDR2 is SVGAGI (reference sequence). With V trimmed by 3 bases and J by 4 bases, 6 bases remained unmatched. The CDR3 consists of 15 residues. The CDR3 nucleotides are TGTGCCAGCAGTTATAGCGGGGGCCGAGGAGAGACCCAGTACTTC. Residues: CASSYSGGRGETQYF.

CDR3 DNA sequence: TGTGCCAGCAGTTACTCGAGACCGACCCAGTACTTC. Residues: CASSYSRPTQYF. The chain couples TRBV6-8 to TRBJ2-5; no clear D. V lost 0 bases and J lost 7, with 6 bases in between. Looked up from germline, CDR1 is MNHGY and CDR2 is SAAAGT. CDR3 length equals 12 residues.

The rearrangement uses TRBV6-5 and TRBJ2-2; perhaps D is TRBD1 or TRBD2 (5 bases each). V lost 4 bases and J 7 bases, leaving 13 bases between the germline ends. CDR3 length equals 14 residues. CDR1 and CDR2 from the germline V gene are MNHEY and SVGAGI. The CDR3: CASSWDPRNGELFF. In DNA form, the CDR3 reads TGTGCCAGCAGTTGGGACCCAAGAAACGGGGAGCTGTTTTTT.

This rearrangement joins TRBV5-1 to TRBJ2-5, with a tentative D call TRBD1 (6 bases). Trimming pared 5 bases from V and 2 bases from J, leaving 13 bases between. The CDR3 extends over 14 amino acids. Germline lookup yields CDR1 SGHRS and CDR2 YFSETQ. CDR3 amino acids: CASSWTGTQETQYF. The CDR3 DNA reads TGCGCCAGCAGTTGGACCGGGACACAAGAGACCCAGTACTTC.

The chain combines TRBV25-1 with TRBJ1-3; D is unclear. Trimming took 1 base from V and 0 from J, leaving 16 bases between them. The CDR3 loop spans 18 amino acids. Per germline, CDR1 MGHDK and CDR2 SYGVNS. CDR3 amino acids: CASSEWTSASPSGNTIYF. CDR3 DNA: TGTGCCAGCAGTGAATGGACCAGTGCGAGCCCCTCTGGAAACACCATATATTTT.

The chain has TRBV6-5 and TRBJ1-5; 7 bases fit TRBD1. This CDR3 contains 13 residues. J was trimmed by 5 bases and V by 6 bases; bases with no gene match: 4. The V gene's germline CDR1 is MNHEY and CDR2 SVGAGI. CDR3 sequence (DNA): TGTGCCAGCAGATTCGGGACAGATCAGCCCCAGCATTTT. Its translation: CASRFGTDQPQHF.

The CDR3 sequence: CASSTVSGNTIYF. The CDR3 region has the DNA TGTGCCAGCAGTACAGTCTCTGGAAACACCATATATTTT. The rearrangement links TRBV6-5 to TRBJ1-3; no reliable D call. This CDR3 region has 13 residues. CDR1 and CDR2 from the germline V gene are MNHEY and SVGAGI. V lost 5 bases and J 0 bases, leaving 5 bases between the germline ends.

The V gene is TRBV2, the J gene TRBJ2-5; D is possibly TRBD2 (5 bases). The end of the DNA is better explained by TRBJ2-7, so the J call may be wrong. This CDR3 has 17 amino acids. Germline-derived CDR1 and CDR2 are SNHLY and FYNNEI. The DNA for the CDR3 is TGTGCCAGCAGTGAGCGAGTGGAGGAGGTGGGGTCCTACGAGCAGTACTTC. It is translated as CASSERVEEVGSYEQYF.

This rearrangement joins TRBV10-1 to TRBJ2-2; 7 nucleotides align to TRBD1. J was trimmed by 6 bases and V by 0 bases; bases with no gene match: 4. The CDR3 has 15 residues. Germline assignment: CDR1 WNHNN and CDR2 SYGVQD (reference sequence). The DNA of the CDR3 is TGCGCCAGCAGTGAGTCCAGGGGGACGTCCGGGGAGCTGTTTTTT. Translated: CASSESRGTSGELFF.

A single count supports this clone. The V and J genes are TRBV11-2 and TRBJ1-6, with no clear D. V lost 1 base, J lost 6 bases, and 16 bases lay in between. In germline, CDR1 is SGHAT, CDR2 FQNNGV. The CDR3 contains 17 residues. DNA for the CDR3: TGTGCCAGCAGCTTAGGCGAGTCAGTCGTCGGTAATTCACCCCTCCACTTT. Protein product: CASSLGESVVGNSPLHF.

The chain has TRBV6-5 and TRBJ1-6; D remains ambiguous. CDR1 is MNHEY, CDR2 SVGAGI, per germline. Between the trimmed V and J ends, which lost 2 bases and 9 bases, there was a span of 11 bases. This CDR3 spans 14 amino acids. In DNA form, the CDR3 reads TGTGCCAGCAGTTACGGGATCAGCGGTTCACCCCTCCACTTT. Amino acids: CASSYGISGSPLHF.